This is a list of T cell receptor beta chains from one sample in a study of beta chain features in type 1 diabetes. Measured with immunoSEQ multiplex PCR; TCRdb has only the in-frame clones, and not every one. The sample comprises hundreds of thousands of clones, about 15% of which are singletons, and approximately 0.015% rests with the top ten. Sequencing was carried out using naive CD4+ T cells from blood. Receptor source: a man aged 18 to 35 with type 1 diabetes. CDR3s include the opening cysteine and the closing phenylalanine or tryptophan. Each record gives: clone size, J gene, D gene, V gene, CDR3 protein, CDR3 DNA. D genes are given only for firm matches. Not every row has a clone size; where given, it reads once, few, many or a size class.

clone size: few; J gene: TRBJ2-7; D gene: NA; V gene: TRBV19; CDR3 protein: CASSFGPGGSYEQYF; CDR3 DNA: NA
clone size: NA; J gene: TRBJ2-7; D gene: NA; V gene: TRBV15; CDR3 protein: CATSRHTGAGGDEQYF; CDR3 DNA: TGTGCCACCAGCAGACATACGGGGGCTGGGGGGGACGAGCAGTACTTC
clone size: few; J gene: TRBJ2-1; D gene: NA; V gene: TRBV30; CDR3 protein: CAWRGYSEQFF; CDR3 DNA: TGTGCCTGGAGGGGCTACAGTGAGCAGTTCTTC
clone size: few; J gene: TRBJ2-3; D gene: TRBD2; V gene: TRBV7-9; CDR3 protein: CASSPPVGTSGTDTQYF; CDR3 DNA: TGTGCCAGCAGCCCCCCCGTGGGGACTAGCGGCACAGATACGCAGTATTTT
clone size: few; J gene: TRBJ1-2; D gene: TRBD1; V gene: TRBV7-2; CDR3 protein: CASSLVVGGAGGLDYGYTF; CDR3 DNA: TGTGCCAGCAGCTTAGTAGTGGGTGGTGCAGGGGGCTTGGACTATGGCTACACCTTC
clone size: NA; J gene: TRBJ2-7; D gene: NA; V gene: TRBV5-4; CDR3 protein: CASSNRDRKQYF; CDR3 DNA: TGTGCCAGCAGCAACAGGGATCGTAAGCAGTACTTC
clone size: NA; J gene: TRBJ2-3; D gene: TRBD2; V gene: TRBV10-1; CDR3 protein: CASSERAGPQYF; CDR3 DNA: TGCGCCAGCAGTGAGAGAGCGGGACCGCAGTATTTT
clone size: NA; J gene: TRBJ1-1; D gene: NA; V gene: TRBV6-5; CDR3 protein: CASRINRGTEAFF; CDR3 DNA: TGTGCCAGCAGGATAAACAGAGGGACTGAAGCTTTCTTT
clone size: NA; J gene: TRBJ2-7; D gene: NA; V gene: TRBV14; CDR3 protein: CASSLQGPWNEQYF; CDR3 DNA: TGTGCCAGCAGTTTACAGGGACCTTGGAACGAGCAGTACTTC
clone size: few; J gene: TRBJ2-3; D gene: TRBD2; V gene: TRBV5-1; CDR3 protein: CASSGTSGTDTQYF; CDR3 DNA: TGCGCCAGCAGCGGGACTAGCGGTACAGATACGCAGTATTTT
clone size: few; J gene: TRBJ2-7; D gene: TRBD2; V gene: TRBV29-1; CDR3 protein: CSVRGGGTYEQYF; CDR3 DNA: TGCAGCGTTCGCGGCGGGGGGACTTACGAGCAGTACTTC
clone size: NA; J gene: TRBJ2-1; D gene: TRBD2; V gene: TRBV9; CDR3 protein: CASSVVAGGPGNEQFF; CDR3 DNA: TGTGCCAGCAGCGTAGTAGCGGGAGGGCCGGGGAATGAGCAGTTCTTC
clone size: few; J gene: TRBJ1-2; D gene: TRBD1; V gene: TRBV4-3; CDR3 protein: CASSQISTGPYGYTF; CDR3 DNA: TGCGCCAGCAGCCAGATATCGACAGGGCCCTATGGCTACACCTTC
clone size: NA; J gene: TRBJ1-5; D gene: NA; V gene: TRBV5-1; CDR3 protein: CASSLLPRGSNQPQHF; CDR3 DNA: TGCGCCAGCAGCTTGTTGCCCAGGGGAAGCAATCAGCCCCAGCATTTT
clone size: NA; J gene: TRBJ2-2; D gene: NA; V gene: TRBV5-4; CDR3 protein: CASSFGRASGELFF; CDR3 DNA: TGTGCCAGCAGCTTTGGCAGGGCGTCCGGGGAGCTGTTTTTT
clone size: few; J gene: TRBJ2-5; D gene: NA; V gene: TRBV7-8; CDR3 protein: CASRSGETQYF; CDR3 DNA: TGTGCCAGCAGGAGTGGAGAGACCCAGTACTTC
clone size: few; J gene: TRBJ2-7; D gene: TRBD1; V gene: TRBV5-1; CDR3 protein: CASSLVTGLSYEQYF; CDR3 DNA: TGCGCCAGCAGCTTGGTGACAGGGCTTAGCTACGAGCAGTACTTC
clone size: NA; J gene: TRBJ1-3; D gene: TRBD1; V gene: TRBV6-6; CDR3 protein: CASSLGQGLSGNTIYF; CDR3 DNA: TGTGCCAGCAGCCTGGGACAGGGTCTCTCTGGAAACACCATATATTTT
clone size: NA; J gene: TRBJ2-7; D gene: NA; V gene: TRBV6-5; CDR3 protein: CASSRDWTYEQYF; CDR3 DNA: TGTGCCAGCAGCAGGGACTGGACCTACGAGCAGTACTTC
clone size: NA; J gene: TRBJ2-7; D gene: TRBD2; V gene: TRBV19; CDR3 protein: CASSRTSGPAYEQYF; CDR3 DNA: TGTGCCAGTAGTAGGACTAGCGGTCCCGCCTACGAGCAGTACTTC
clone size: NA; J gene: TRBJ2-5; D gene: TRBD2; V gene: TRBV9; CDR3 protein: CASSVAGGGETQYF; CDR3 DNA: TGTGCCAGCAGCGTAGCGGGGGGGGGAGAGACCCAGTACTTC
clone size: few; J gene: TRBJ2-2; D gene: NA; V gene: TRBV7-9; CDR3 protein: CASSLRGKNTGELFF; CDR3 DNA: TGTGCCAGCAGCCTGAGGGGGAAGAACACCGGGGAGCTGTTTTTT
clone size: few; J gene: TRBJ2-5; D gene: TRBD2; V gene: TRBV11-2; CDR3 protein: CASSLVPTSGGARETQYF; CDR3 DNA: TGTGCCAGCAGCTTAGTGCCCACTAGCGGGGGGGCCCGGGAGACCCAGTACTTC
clone size: few; J gene: TRBJ1-1; D gene: NA; V gene: TRBV19; CDR3 protein: CASTVREARSEAFF; CDR3 DNA: TGTGCCAGTACAGTTCGGGAGGCAAGATCTGAAGCTTTCTTT
clone size: few; J gene: TRBJ2-1; D gene: TRBD1; V gene: TRBV5-6; CDR3 protein: CASRLGTGDNEQFF; CDR3 DNA: TGTGCCAGCCGTTTAGGGACAGGGGACAATGAGCAGTTCTTC
clone size: few; J gene: TRBJ2-7; D gene: NA; V gene: TRBV18; CDR3 protein: CASSPYIGYEQYF; CDR3 DNA: TGTGCCAGCTCACCATATATCGGGTACGAGCAGTACTTC
clone size: NA; J gene: TRBJ2-3; D gene: TRBD2; V gene: TRBV5-1; CDR3 protein: CASKSGLAGSDTQYF; CDR3 DNA: TGCGCCAGCAAATCGGGACTAGCGGGGTCAGATACGCAGTATTTT
clone size: NA; J gene: TRBJ2-7; D gene: TRBD2; V gene: TRBV23-1; CDR3 protein: CASSQSLLAGDIYEQYF; CDR3 DNA: TGCGCCAGCAGTCAATCTCTCCTAGCGGGAGACATCTACGAGCAGTACTTC
clone size: few; J gene: TRBJ2-2; D gene: TRBD2; V gene: TRBV19; CDR3 protein: CASRGKTSGRNTGELFF; CDR3 DNA: TGTGCCAGTAGAGGAAAGACTAGCGGGAGGAACACCGGGGAGCTGTTTTTT
clone size: few; J gene: TRBJ2-7; D gene: TRBD1; V gene: TRBV30; CDR3 protein: CAWSVDRGYEQYF; CDR3 DNA: TGTGCCTGGAGTGTGGACAGGGGCTACGAGCAGTACTTC
clone size: NA; J gene: TRBJ2-5; D gene: TRBD2; V gene: TRBV4-1; CDR3 protein: CASSQEGLAAETQYF; CDR3 DNA: TGCGCCAGCAGCCAAGAGGGACTAGCAGCAGAGACCCAGTACTTC
clone size: few; J gene: TRBJ2-5; D gene: TRBD1; V gene: TRBV29-1; CDR3 protein: CSARQGAQETQYF; CDR3 DNA: TGCAGCGCCCGACAGGGGGCCCAAGAGACCCAGTACTTC
clone size: few; J gene: TRBJ2-5; D gene: TRBD2; V gene: TRBV4-1; CDR3 protein: CASSLGLAGAGGETQYF; CDR3 DNA: TGCGCCAGCAGCCTGGGACTAGCGGGAGCTGGGGGAGAGACCCAGTACTTC
clone size: few; J gene: TRBJ2-3; D gene: NA; V gene: TRBV7-2; CDR3 protein: CASSSRVRGDTQYF; CDR3 DNA: TGTGCCAGCAGCTCCAGGGTGCGGGGAGATACGCAGTATTTT
clone size: NA; J gene: TRBJ2-3; D gene: TRBD1; V gene: TRBV5-4; CDR3 protein: CASSLAGQSRDTQYF; CDR3 DNA: TGTGCCAGCAGCTTGGCGGGACAGTCAAGAGATACGCAGTATTTT
clone size: NA; J gene: TRBJ2-4; D gene: NA; V gene: TRBV6-5; CDR3 protein: CASSYSGGVAKNIQYF; CDR3 DNA: TGTGCCAGCAGTTACTCCGGCGGGGTAGCCAAAAACATTCAGTACTTC
clone size: NA; J gene: TRBJ2-7; D gene: NA; V gene: TRBV7-9; CDR3 protein: CASGRTSPVEQYF; CDR3 DNA: TGTGCCAGCGGGAGGACCTCACCAGTGGAGCAGTACTTC
clone size: once; J gene: TRBJ2-1; D gene: TRBD2; V gene: TRBV7-2; CDR3 protein: CASSLKFAAGANEQFF; CDR3 DNA: TGTGCCAGCAGCTTAAAGTTCGCAGCGGGAGCGAATGAGCAGTTCTTC
clone size: NA; J gene: TRBJ2-1; D gene: TRBD2; V gene: TRBV9; CDR3 protein: CASSATSGGAGNEQFF; CDR3 DNA: TGTGCCAGCAGCGCAACTAGCGGGGGGGCCGGCAATGAGCAGTTCTTC
clone size: NA; J gene: TRBJ2-5; D gene: TRBD1; V gene: TRBV5-4; CDR3 protein: CASSLPGTGGSETQYF; CDR3 DNA: TGTGCCAGCAGCCTGCCAGGGACAGGGGGTAGTGAGACCCAGTACTTC
clone size: NA; J gene: TRBJ2-5; D gene: NA; V gene: TRBV29-1; CDR3 protein: CSVRGILQETQYF; CDR3 DNA: TGCAGCGTTAGGGGGATTCTCCAAGAGACCCAGTACTTC
clone size: NA; J gene: TRBJ2-1; D gene: TRBD1; V gene: TRBV9; CDR3 protein: CASSAAGTGRYNEQFF; CDR3 DNA: TGTGCCAGCAGCGCAGCCGGGACAGGGAGATACAATGAGCAGTTCTTC